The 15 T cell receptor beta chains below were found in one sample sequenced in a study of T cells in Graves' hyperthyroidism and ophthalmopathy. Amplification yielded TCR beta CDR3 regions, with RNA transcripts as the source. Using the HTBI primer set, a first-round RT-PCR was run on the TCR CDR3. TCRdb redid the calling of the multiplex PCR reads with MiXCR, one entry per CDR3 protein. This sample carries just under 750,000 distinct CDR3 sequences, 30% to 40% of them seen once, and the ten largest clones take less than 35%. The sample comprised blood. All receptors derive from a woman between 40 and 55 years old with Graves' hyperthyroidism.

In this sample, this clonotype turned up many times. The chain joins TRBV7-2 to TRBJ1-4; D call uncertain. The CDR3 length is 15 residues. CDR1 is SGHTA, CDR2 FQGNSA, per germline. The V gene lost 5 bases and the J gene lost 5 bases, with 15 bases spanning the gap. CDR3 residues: CASSNRGEGNEKLFF. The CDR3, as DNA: TGTGCCAGCAGCAACCGCGGGGAAGGAAATGAAAAACTGTTTTTT.

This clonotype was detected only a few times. CDR3 loop: CASSLRAGAYGYTF. The CDR3 DNA follows: TGTGCCAGCAGCTTAAGGGCAGGGGCGTATGGCTACACCTTC. The chain couples TRBV13 to TRBJ1-2, with D possibly TRBD1 on 6 matching bases. Per germline, CDR1 PRHDT and CDR2 FYEKMQ (reference sequence). V was shortened by 2 bases and J by 5 bases, with 12 bases between the two germline ends. There are 14 residues in the CDR3.

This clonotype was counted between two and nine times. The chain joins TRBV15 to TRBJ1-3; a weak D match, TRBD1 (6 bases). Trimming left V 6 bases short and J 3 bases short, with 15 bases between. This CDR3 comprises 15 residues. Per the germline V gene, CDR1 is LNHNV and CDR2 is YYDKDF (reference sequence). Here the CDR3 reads CATRGRPGDGNTIYF. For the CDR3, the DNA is TGTGCCACCAGAGGACGTCCAGGGGATGGAAACACCATATATTTT.

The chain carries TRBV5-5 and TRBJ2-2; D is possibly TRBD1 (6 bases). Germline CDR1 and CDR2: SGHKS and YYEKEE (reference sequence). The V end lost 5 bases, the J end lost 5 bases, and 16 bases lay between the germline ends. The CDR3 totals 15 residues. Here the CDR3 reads CASSFTGWQTGELFF. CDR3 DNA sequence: TGTGCCAGCAGTTTTACAGGGTGGCAAACCGGGGAGCTGTTTTTT.

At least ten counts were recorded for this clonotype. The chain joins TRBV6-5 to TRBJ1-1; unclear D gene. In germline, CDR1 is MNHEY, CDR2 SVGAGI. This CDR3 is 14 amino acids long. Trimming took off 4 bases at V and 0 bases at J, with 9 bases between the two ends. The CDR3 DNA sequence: TGTGCCAGCAGTTTCACCGGGATGAACACTGAAGCTTTCTTT. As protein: CASSFTGMNTEAFF.

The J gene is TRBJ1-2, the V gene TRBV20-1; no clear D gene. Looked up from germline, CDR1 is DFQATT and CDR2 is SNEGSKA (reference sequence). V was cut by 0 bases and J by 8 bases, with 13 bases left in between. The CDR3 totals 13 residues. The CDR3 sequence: CSARDERAGGYTF. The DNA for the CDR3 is TGCAGTGCTAGAGATGAGAGGGCGGGGGGCTACACCTTC.

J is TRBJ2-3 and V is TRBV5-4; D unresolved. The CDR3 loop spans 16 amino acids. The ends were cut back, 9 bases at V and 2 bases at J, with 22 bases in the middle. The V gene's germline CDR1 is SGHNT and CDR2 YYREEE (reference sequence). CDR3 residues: CATTRTPLTFTDTQYF. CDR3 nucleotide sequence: TGTGCCACCACACGAACGCCCCTAACTTTCACAGATACGCAGTATTTT.

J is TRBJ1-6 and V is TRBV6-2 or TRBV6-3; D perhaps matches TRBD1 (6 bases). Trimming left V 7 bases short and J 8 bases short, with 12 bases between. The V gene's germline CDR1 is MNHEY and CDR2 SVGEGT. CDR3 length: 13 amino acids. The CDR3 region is CASTGQQYSPLHF. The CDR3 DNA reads TGTGCCAGCACCGGACAGCAATATTCACCCCTCCACTTT.

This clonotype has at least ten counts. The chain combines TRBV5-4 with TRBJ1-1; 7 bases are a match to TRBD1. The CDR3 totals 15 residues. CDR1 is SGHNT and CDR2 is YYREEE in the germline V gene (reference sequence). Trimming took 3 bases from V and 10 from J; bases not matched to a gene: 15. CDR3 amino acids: CASSSYRGRSMVAFF. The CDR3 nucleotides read TGTGCCAGCAGCTCCTACAGGGGTCGTTCGATGGTAGCTTTCTTT.

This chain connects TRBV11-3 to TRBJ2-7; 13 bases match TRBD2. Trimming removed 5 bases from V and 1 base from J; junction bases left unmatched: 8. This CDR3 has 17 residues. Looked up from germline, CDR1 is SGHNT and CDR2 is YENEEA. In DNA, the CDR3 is TGTGCCAGCAGCCCTCGGACTAGCGGGAGAAGGTCCTACGAGCAGTACTTC. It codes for CASSPRTSGRRSYEQYF.

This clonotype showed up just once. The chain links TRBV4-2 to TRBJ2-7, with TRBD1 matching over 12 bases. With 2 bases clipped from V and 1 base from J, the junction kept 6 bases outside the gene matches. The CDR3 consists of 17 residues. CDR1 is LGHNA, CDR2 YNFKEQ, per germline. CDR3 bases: TGTGCCAGCAGCCAAATAGGGACAGGGGGCAAATCCTACGAGCAGTACTTC. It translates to CASSQIGTGGKSYEQYF.

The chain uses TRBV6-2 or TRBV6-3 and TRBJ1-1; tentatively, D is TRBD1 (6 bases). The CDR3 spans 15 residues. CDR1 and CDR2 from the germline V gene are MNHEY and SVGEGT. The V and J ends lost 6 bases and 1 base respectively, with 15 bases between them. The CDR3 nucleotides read TGTGCCAGCAGCGATCACGAGGACAGGAACACTGAAGCTTTCTTT. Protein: CASSDHEDRNTEAFF.

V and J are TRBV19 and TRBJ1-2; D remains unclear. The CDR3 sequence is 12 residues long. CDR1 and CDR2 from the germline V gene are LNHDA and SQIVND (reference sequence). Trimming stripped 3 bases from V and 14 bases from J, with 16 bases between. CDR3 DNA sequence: TGTGCCAGTAGTATTTGGCAGGCGGACTGGACCTTC. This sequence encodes CASSIWQADWTF. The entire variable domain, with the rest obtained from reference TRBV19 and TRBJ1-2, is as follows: DGGITQSPKYLFRKEGQNVTLSCEQNLNHDAMYWYRQDPGQGLRLIYYSQIVNDFQKGDIAEGYSVSREKKESFPLTVTSAQKNPTAFYLCASSIWQADWTFGSGTRLTVV.

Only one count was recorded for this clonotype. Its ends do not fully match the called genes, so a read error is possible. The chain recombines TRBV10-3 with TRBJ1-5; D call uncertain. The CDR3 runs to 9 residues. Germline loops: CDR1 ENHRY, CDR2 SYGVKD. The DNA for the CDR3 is TGTGCCGTCAGTCAGGATCTGCATTTT. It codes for CAVSQDLHF.

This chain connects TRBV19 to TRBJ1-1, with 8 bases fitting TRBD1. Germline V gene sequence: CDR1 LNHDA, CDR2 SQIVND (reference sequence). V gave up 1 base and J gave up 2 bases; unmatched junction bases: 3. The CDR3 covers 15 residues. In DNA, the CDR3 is TGTGCCAGTAGTATAGTCACAGGGGGTAACACTGAAGCTTTCTTT. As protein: CASSIVTGGNTEAFF. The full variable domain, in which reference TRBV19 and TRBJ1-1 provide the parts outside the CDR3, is DGGITQSPKYLFRKEGQNVTLSCEQNLNHDAMYWYRQDPGQGLRLIYYSQIVNDFQKGDIAEGYSVSREKKESFPLTVTSAQKNPTAFYLCASSIVTGGNTEAFFGQGTRLTVV.